This T cell receptor beta chain was identified in a study of blood T cell repertoires in COVID-19. In the source study's methods: The assay estimated nucleated cells by amplifying reference gene primers. Only in-frame clones appear in the TCRdb table, and some are missing; sequencing was by immunoSEQ multiplex PCR. V, J and clone size derive from that table, while D and trimming were established from the DNA sequence. Counted here are 250,000 to 400,000 clones, approximately 90% occurring once; the ten biggest clones make up 1.5% to 2%. CDR3 length equals 14 residues. With 4 bases clipped from V and 1 base from J, the junction kept 2 bases outside the gene matches. Germline V gene data show CDR1 as LGHNA and CDR2 as YNFKEQ.

The sequence was collected from a young woman with COVID-19, enrolled during active disease. Sequenced material: peripheral blood. The V call is TRBV4-2, the J call TRBJ2-3, with TRBD1 identical over 7 bases. The CDR3 loop is CASSRGTGTDTQYF. The CDR3 coding sequence is TGTGCCAGCAGCCGAGGGACAGGCACAGATACGCAGTATTTT.